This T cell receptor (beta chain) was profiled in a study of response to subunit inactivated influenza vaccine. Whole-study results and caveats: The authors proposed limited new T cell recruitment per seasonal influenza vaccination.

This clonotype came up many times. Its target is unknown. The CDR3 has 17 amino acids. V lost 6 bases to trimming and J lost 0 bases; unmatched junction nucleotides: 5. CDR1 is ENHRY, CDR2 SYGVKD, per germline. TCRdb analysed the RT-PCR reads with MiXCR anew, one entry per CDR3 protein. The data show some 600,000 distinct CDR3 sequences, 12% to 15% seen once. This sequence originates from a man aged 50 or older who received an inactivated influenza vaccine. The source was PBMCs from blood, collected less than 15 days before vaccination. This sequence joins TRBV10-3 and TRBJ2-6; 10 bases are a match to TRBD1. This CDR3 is CAISLRDRGSGANVLTF. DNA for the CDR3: TGTGCCATCAGCCTCCGGGACAGGGGCTCTGGGGCCAACGTCCTGACTTTC.